A selection of T cell receptor beta chains follows, all from one sample in a study of T cells after yellow fever vaccination. Via MiXCR, TCRdb re-called the 5' RACE reads, giving one row per CDR3 protein. The table has 90,000 to 150,000 distinct CDR3 sequences, around 6.7% seen once; the top ten hold 2.5% to 3.5%. This specimen consisted of CD4+ T cells sorted from PBMCs, obtained roughly 47 days after the first yellow fever vaccination. The receptors come from a man in his late teens or twenties who received the YFV17D yellow fever vaccine. CDR3s include the opening cysteine and the closing phenylalanine or tryptophan. A D gene is named only where the DNA matches it firmly. Clone sizes are given selectively: once, few, many, or a class where the clone is expanded.

J | size | V | D | CDR3 | DNA
TRBJ1-2 | few | TRBV10-3 | TRBD1 | CATGRQGADYGYTF | TGTGCCACCGGCCGACAGGGAGCTGACTATGGCTACACCTTC
TRBJ2-5 | many | TRBV5-1 | . | CASSFLQGNSEETQYF | TGCGCCAGCAGCTTCCTACAGGGAAACAGCGAGGAGACCCAGTACTTC
TRBJ1-1 | many | TRBV6-2/TRBV6-3 | TRBD1 | CASSYVPGQARTEAFF | TGTGCCAGCAGTTACGTACCTGGACAGGCCCGGACTGAAGCTTTCTTT
TRBJ2-3 | many | TRBV5-1 | . | CASSLVLRTKSKAQYF | TGCGCCAGCAGCTTGGTATTAAGGACTAAATCTAAGGCGCAGTATTTT
TRBJ2-7 | many | TRBV7-2 | . | CASSLGGERSYEQYF | TGTGCCAGCAGCTTAGGAGGGGAAAGGTCCTACGAGCAGTACTTC
TRBJ2-3 | many | TRBV20-1 | . | CSARIGGTDTQYF | TGCAGTGCTAGAATCGGAGGCACAGATACGCAGTATTTT
TRBJ1-4 | . | TRBV20-1 | . | CSARQVYRISKKLFF | TGCAGTGCTAGGCAGGTTTACAGGATTTCTAAAAAACTGTTTTTT
TRBJ2-2 | many | TRBV28 | . | CASYRTANTGELFF | TGTGCCAGTTACCGGACAGCGAACACCGGGGAGCTGTTTTTT
TRBJ2-1 | many | TRBV6-2/TRBV6-3 | . | CASSPSRAPPYNEQFF | TGTGCCAGCAGTCCCTCGAGGGCACCCCCCTACAATGAGCAGTTCTTC
TRBJ2-1 | many | TRBV5-6 | TRBD2 | CASSHGTSEQFF | TGTGCCAGCAGCCACGGGACTAGTGAGCAGTTCTTC
TRBJ2-5 | many | TRBV5-5 | . | CASSSWGLGAGKTQYF | TGTGCCAGCAGCTCCTGGGGGTTGGGAGCAGGGAAGACCCAGTACTTC
TRBJ2-3 | many | TRBV11-3 | . | CASSWTVMGDTQYF | TGTGCCAGCAGCTGGACAGTCATGGGAGATACGCAGTATTTT
TRBJ2-5 | many | TRBV28 | TRBD2 | CATSWGGQETQYF | TGTGCCACCTCATGGGGGGGACAAGAGACCCAGTACTTC
TRBJ2-2 | . | TRBV21-1 | . | CASSPGIFSGELFF | TGTGCCAGCAGCCCCGGGATCTTCTCCGGGGAGCTGTTTTTT
TRBJ2-5 | many | TRBV24-1 | TRBD1 | CATSDTGTGEETQYF | TGTGCCACCAGTGACACCGGGACAGGGGAGGAGACCCAGTACTTC
TRBJ1-1 | many | TRBV2 | . | CASSEGPGTEAFF | TGTGCCAGCAGTGAGGGACCGGGCACTGAAGCTTTCTTT
TRBJ2-2 | many | TRBV7-8 | . | CASSFQGVSAGELFF | TGTGCCAGCAGCTTTCAGGGAGTGTCGGCCGGGGAGCTGTTTTTT
TRBJ1-3 | many | TRBV20-1 | TRBD1 | CSATTGQSSGNTIYF | TGCAGTGCAACGACAGGGCAGAGCTCTGGAAACACCATATATTTT
TRBJ1-5 | many | TRBV20-1 | . | CSARERVADQPQHF | TGCAGTGCTAGAGAGAGGGTTGCCGACCAGCCCCAGCATTTT
TRBJ2-6 | many | TRBV7-9 | . | CATEKGAGISGANVLTF | TGTGCCACCGAAAAAGGGGCAGGAATCTCTGGTGCCAACGTCCTGACTTTC
TRBJ2-5 | . | TRBV13 | TRBD2 | CASSLGTSHQETQYF | TGTGCCAGCAGCCTAGGGACTAGTCACCAAGAGACCCAGTACTTC
TRBJ2-3 | many | TRBV20-1 | . | CSARGGGHTDTQYF | TGCAGTGCTAGAGGAGGGGGGCACACAGATACGCAGTATTTT
TRBJ2-5 | many | TRBV29-1 | . | CSVELLVGTQYF | TGCAGCGTTGAACTGCTAGTAGGGACCCAGTACTTC
TRBJ1-2 | few | TRBV20-1 | . | CSATGSGGYTF | TGCAGTGCTACAGGGTCGGGTGGCTACACCTTC
TRBJ2-2 | many | TRBV7-9 | . | CASSPGTSAGELFF | TGTGCCAGCAGCCCCGGGACCTCGGCCGGGGAGCTGTTTTTT
TRBJ2-7 | many | TRBV6-5 | TRBD2 | CASRSPGGSSYEQYF | TGTGCCAGCAGGTCCCCCGGGGGGAGCTCCTACGAGCAGTACTTC
TRBJ2-7 | few | TRBV18 | . | CASSPRGGGIYEQYF | TGTGCCAGCTCACCACGAGGCGGGGGCATTTACGAGCAGTACTTC
TRBJ1-2 | many | TRBV29-1 | . | CSVGGGVYGYTF | TGCAGCGTGGGCGGGGGGGTGTATGGCTACACCTTC